The clone carrying this T cell receptor (beta chain) was counted many times. As yet, its antigen is unknown. Amplified TCR beta CDR3 regions derived from RNA transcripts. A set of HTBI primers served as the primers for a first-round RT-PCR of the TCR CDR3. TCRdb analysed the multiplex PCR reads with MiXCR anew, one entry per CDR3 protein. The sample holds about 570,000 distinct CDR3 sequences, 12% to 15% seen once. The data were obtained in a study of T cells in Graves' hyperthyroidism and ophthalmopathy. Study-level results: Ophthalmopathy, as predicted by the model, came a median about seven months after the prediction.

Germline-derived CDR1 and CDR2 are LNHNV and YYDKDF (reference sequence). CDR3 length equals 14 residues. Trimming cost V 1 base and J 6 bases, with 13 bases left between them. The sample comprised blood. The receptor was derived from a middle-aged woman with Graves' hyperthyroidism. The gene calls are TRBV15 and TRBJ2-7; D tentatively fits TRBD1 or TRBD2 (5 bases each). The CDR3 DNA reads TGTGCCACCAGCAGAGGGGACGGACGGGCCGAGCAGTACTTC. Amino acid sequence: CATSRGDGRAEQYF.